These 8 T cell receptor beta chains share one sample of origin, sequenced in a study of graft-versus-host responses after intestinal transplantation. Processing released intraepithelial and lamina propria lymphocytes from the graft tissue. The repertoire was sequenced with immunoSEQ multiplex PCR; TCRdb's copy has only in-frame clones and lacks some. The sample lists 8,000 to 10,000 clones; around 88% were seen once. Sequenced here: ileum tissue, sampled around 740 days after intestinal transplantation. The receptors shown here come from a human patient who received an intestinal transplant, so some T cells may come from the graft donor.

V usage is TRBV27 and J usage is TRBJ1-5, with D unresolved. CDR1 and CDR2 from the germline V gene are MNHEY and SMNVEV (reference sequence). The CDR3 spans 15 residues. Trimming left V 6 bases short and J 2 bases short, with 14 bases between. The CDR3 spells CASSQLGFGNQPQHF. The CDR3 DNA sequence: TGTGCCAGCAGCCAACTGGGTTTTGGCAATCAGCCCCAGCATTTT.

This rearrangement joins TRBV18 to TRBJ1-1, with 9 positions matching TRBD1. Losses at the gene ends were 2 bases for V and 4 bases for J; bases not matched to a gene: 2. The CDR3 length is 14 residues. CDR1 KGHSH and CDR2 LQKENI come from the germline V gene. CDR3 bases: TGTGCCAGCTCACCAGGGACAGGGCTCACTGAAGCTTTCTTT. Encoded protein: CASSPGTGLTEAFF.

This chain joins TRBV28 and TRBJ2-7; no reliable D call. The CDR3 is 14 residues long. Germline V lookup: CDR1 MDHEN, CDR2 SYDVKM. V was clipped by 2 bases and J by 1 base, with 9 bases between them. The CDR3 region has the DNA TGTGCCAGCAGTTTAAGTCCAAAATCCTACGAGCAGTACTTC. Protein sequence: CASSLSPKSYEQYF.

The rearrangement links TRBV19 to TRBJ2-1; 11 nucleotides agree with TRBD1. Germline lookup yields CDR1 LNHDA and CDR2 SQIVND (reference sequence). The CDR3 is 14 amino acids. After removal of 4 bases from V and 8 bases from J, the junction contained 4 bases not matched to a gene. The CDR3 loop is CASSRDRGRDEQFF. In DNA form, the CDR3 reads TGTGCCAGTAGTAGGGACAGGGGGAGGGATGAGCAGTTCTTC.

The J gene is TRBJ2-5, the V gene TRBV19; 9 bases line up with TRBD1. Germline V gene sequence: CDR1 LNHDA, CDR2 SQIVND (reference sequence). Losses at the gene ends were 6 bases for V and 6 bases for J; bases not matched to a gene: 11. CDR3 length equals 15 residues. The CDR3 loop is CASSETLTGGQTQYF. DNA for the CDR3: TGTGCCAGTAGCGAAACGTTGACAGGGGGACAGACCCAGTACTTC.

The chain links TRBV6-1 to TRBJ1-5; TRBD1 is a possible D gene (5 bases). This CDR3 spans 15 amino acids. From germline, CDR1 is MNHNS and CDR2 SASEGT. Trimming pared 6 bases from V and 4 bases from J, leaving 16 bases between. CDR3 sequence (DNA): TGTGCCAGCAGATTTACCTCAGGGTGGAATCAGCCCCAGCATTTT. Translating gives CASRFTSGWNQPQHF.

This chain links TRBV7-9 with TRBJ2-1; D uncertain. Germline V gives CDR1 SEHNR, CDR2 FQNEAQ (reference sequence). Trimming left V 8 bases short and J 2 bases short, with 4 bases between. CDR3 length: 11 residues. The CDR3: CASSPYNEQFF. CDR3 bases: TGTGCCAGCTCGCCCTACAATGAGCAGTTCTTC. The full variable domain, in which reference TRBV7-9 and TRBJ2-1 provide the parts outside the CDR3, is DTGVSQNPRHKITKRGQNVTFRCDPISEHNRLYWYRQTLGQGPEFLTYFQNEAQLEKSRLLSDRFSAERPKGSFSTLEIQRTEQGDSAMYLCASSPYNEQFFGPGTRLTVL.

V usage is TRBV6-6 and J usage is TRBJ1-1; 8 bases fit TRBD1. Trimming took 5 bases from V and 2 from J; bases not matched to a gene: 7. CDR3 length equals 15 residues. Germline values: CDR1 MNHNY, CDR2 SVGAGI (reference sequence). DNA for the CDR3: TGTGCCAGCAGTACTCGGGGACAGGTCAACACTGAAGCTTTCTTT. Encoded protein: CASSTRGQVNTEAFF.